One sample yielded the 14 T cell receptor beta chains listed below, sequenced in a study of control samples from healthy donors and cancer patients. The assay was immunoSEQ multiplex PCR, and TCRdb's table has in-frame clones only and misses some. The sample carries 150,000 to 200,000 clones, roughly 88% recorded once. The sequencing sample was made of blood. These receptors originate from a man aged 18 to 30 in good health.

The chain employs TRBV7-9 and TRBJ2-5, with TRBD1 identical over 10 bases. The germline V gene has CDR1 SEHNR and CDR2 FQNEAQ (reference sequence). The CDR3 extends over 16 amino acids. V lost 5 bases to trimming and J lost 5 bases; unmatched junction nucleotides: 11. CDR3: CASSPSTTGGGETQYF. DNA for the CDR3: TGTGCCAGCAGCCCCAGTACGACAGGGGGCGGCGAGACCCAGTACTTC.

The chain joins TRBV3-1 (or the pseudogene TRBV3-2) to TRBJ2-3, with a possible D match to TRBD2 (5 bases). V dropped 3 bases and J dropped 3 bases, with 7 bases sitting between them. Germline lookup yields CDR1 LGHDT and CDR2 YNNKEL (reference sequence). The CDR3 is made up of 13 amino acids. The DNA of the CDR3 is TGTGCCAGCAGCCAGAGAGGGACAGATACGCAGTATTTT. It yields the protein CASSQRGTDTQYF.

CDR3 residues: CASSHQRGGQTADTQYF. The DNA for the CDR3 is TGTGCCAGCAGCCATCAACGGGGGGGACAGACGGCAGATACGCAGTATTTT. The rearrangement uses TRBV5-4 and TRBJ2-3; possible D gene TRBD2, 8 bases. The CDR3 sequence is 17 residues long. Germline V gives CDR1 SGHNT, CDR2 YYREEE (reference sequence). Trimming removed 4 bases from V and 4 bases from J, with 22 bases in between.

The chain combines TRBV18 with TRBJ2-5; 11 bases are a match to TRBD1. CDR1 is KGHSH, CDR2 LQKENI, per germline. J gave up 5 bases and V 4 bases, and 3 bases lay outside the gene matches. CDR3 length equals 14 residues. The DNA of the CDR3 is TGTGCCAGCTCACAGGACAGGGGGCTTGAGACCCAGTACTTC. Translation gives CASSQDRGLETQYF.

V gene TRBV7-2 combines with J gene TRBJ2-3; 15 bases are shared with TRBD2. This CDR3 region has 17 residues. Germline V CDR1 and CDR2: SGHTA, FQGNSA. Trimming removed 5 bases from V and 5 bases from J; junction bases left unmatched: 8. CDR3 bases: TGTGCCAGCAGCCCCAGGACTAGCGGGGGGGCACAAGATACGCAGTATTTT. Its translation: CASSPRTSGGAQDTQYF.

The chain couples TRBV7-9 to TRBJ2-1; TRBD1 agrees at 7 bases. The CDR3 runs 15 residues. J lost 1 base, V lost 2 bases, and 2 bases had no gene match. Germline values: CDR1 SEHNR, CDR2 FQNEAQ (reference sequence). The CDR3 DNA reads TGTGCCAGCAGCTTAACAGGGGCTTCCTACAATGAGCAGTTCTTC. Protein product: CASSLTGASYNEQFF.

The chain employs TRBV4-1 and TRBJ2-2; D ambiguous. The CDR3 has 14 residues. Germline V CDR1 and CDR2: MGHRA, YSYEKL. V lost 1 base and J 3 bases, leaving 6 bases between the germline ends. The CDR3 reads CASSQVTDTGELFF. CDR3 nucleotide sequence: TGCGCCAGCAGCCAAGTAACGGACACCGGGGAGCTGTTTTTT.

The chain employs TRBV2 and TRBJ2-1; D is unclear. The CDR3 runs to 15 residues. Germline V gene sequence: CDR1 SNHLY, CDR2 FYNNEI. V was cut by 6 bases and J by 5 bases, with 17 bases left in between. The CDR3 spells CASSLGWSPDNEQFF. In DNA, the CDR3 is TGTGCCAGCAGCCTCGGTTGGAGCCCCGACAATGAGCAGTTCTTC.

V and J are TRBV2 and TRBJ1-6; D is unclear. Trimming took 4 bases from V and 1 from J, leaving 8 bases between them. CDR1 is SNHLY, CDR2 FYNNEI, per germline. CDR3 size: 15 residues. The CDR3 DNA follows: TGTGCCAGCAGTGTGGCGTGGTCCTATAATTCACCCCTCCACTTT. Encoded protein: CASSVAWSYNSPLHF.

J is TRBJ2-6 and V is TRBV29-1; D uncertain. The CDR3 is made up of 16 amino acids. CDR1 is SQVTM and CDR2 is ANQGSEA in the germline V gene. Trimming stripped 2 bases from V and 1 base from J, with 12 bases between. The chain's CDR3 is CSVEKASTSGANVLTF. In DNA, the CDR3 is TGCAGCGTTGAAAAAGCCAGTACTTCTGGGGCCAACGTCCTGACTTTC.

A single count supports this clone. The chain uses TRBV7-3 and TRBJ1-6, with D perhaps matching TRBD1 (5 bases). Germline loops: CDR1 SGHTA, CDR2 FQGTGA. The CDR3 has 15 amino acids. The V and J ends lost 1 base and 7 bases respectively, with 11 bases between them. CDR3 protein: CASSLRGVGNSPLHF. The CDR3 DNA reads as TGTGCCAGCAGCTTAAGGGGGGTAGGGAATTCACCCCTCCACTTT.

This clone was seen only once. The V gene is TRBV28, the J gene TRBJ2-3; no clear D. V gave up 3 bases and J gave up 7 bases, with 8 bases separating them. Germline V CDR1 and CDR2: MDHEN, SYDVKM. This CDR3 is 12 amino acids long. CDR3: CASSFRANTQYF. The CDR3, as DNA: TGTGCCAGCAGTTTTAGGGCGAATACGCAGTATTTT.

The chain employs TRBV5-1 and TRBJ1-2; 8 bases align to TRBD1. This CDR3 spans 14 amino acids. Germline V gives CDR1 SGHRS, CDR2 YFSETQ. J gave up 3 bases and V 4 bases, and 5 bases lay outside the gene matches. The CDR3 spells CASSRDRSYYGYTF. The CDR3 nucleotides are TGCGCCAGCAGCAGGGACAGGTCCTACTATGGCTACACCTTC.

This clone was counted between two and nine times. This chain joins TRBV4-2 and TRBJ2-7; 7 positions agree with TRBD1. With V trimmed by 0 bases and J by 0 bases, 2 bases remained unmatched. The germline V gene has CDR1 LGHNA and CDR2 YNFKEQ. CDR3 length: 15 amino acids. CDR3 residues: CASSQEGDSSYEQYF. The DNA for the CDR3 is TGTGCCAGCAGCCAAGAGGGGGACAGCTCCTACGAGCAGTACTTC.